A single sample is the source of the 8 T cell receptor beta chains below, sequenced in a study of cytomegalovirus exposure and HLA in healthy donors. Both 60 Vbeta primers and 13 Jbeta primers went into the PCR. Method: immunoSEQ multiplex PCR; TCRdb's copy keeps in-frame clones and lacks some. This listing includes under 200,000 clones. The sequenced sample consisted of PBMCs. These receptor sequences come from a man younger than 40 in good health and CMV-seronegative.

A remark on this clone: The junction and the germline gene differ at one end; a read error may be behind it. This rearrangement joins TRBV6-5 to TRBJ2-3; maybe TRBD2 (6 bases). From germline, CDR1 is MNHEY and CDR2 SVGAGI. The CDR3 loop spans 14 amino acids. The CDR3 nucleotides read TGTGTCAGCAGTTACAGCGGGTCCACAGATACGCAGTATTTT. This translates into CVSSYSGSTDTQYF.

The chain carries TRBV29-1 and TRBJ2-7; D unresolved. Deletions cut 5 bases from V and 1 base from J, with 12 bases between. The CDR3 covers 13 residues. CDR1 SQVTM and CDR2 ANQGSEA come from the germline V gene. CDR3 in DNA: TGCAGCGTTCAGAGGCTCTTATCCTACGAGCAGTACTTC. It is translated as CSVQRLLSYEQYF.

The CDR3 DNA reads TGTGCCAGCAGTGACTCGGGCAGGCCAAACTATGGCTACACCTTC. It codes for CASSDSGRPNYGYTF. V usage is TRBV6-4 and J usage is TRBJ1-2, with no clear D. Per germline, CDR1 MRHNA and CDR2 SNTAGT. Trimming took off 0 bases at V and 2 bases at J, with 10 bases between the two ends. The CDR3 is 15 residues long.

The V call is TRBV4-2, the J call TRBJ1-1; TRBD1 matches at 9 bases. J gave up 4 bases and V 1 base, and 4 bases lay outside the gene matches. Germline CDR1 reads LGHNA; CDR2 reads YNFKEQ. CDR3 length: 15 amino acids. The DNA of the CDR3 is TGTGCCAGCAGCCAAGGGACAGGGGCTGGCACTGAAGCTTTCTTT. Its translation: CASSQGTGAGTEAFF.

The chain links TRBV10-1 to TRBJ2-2; TRBD2 aligns across 9 bases. Germline V gene data show CDR1 as WNHNN and CDR2 as SYGVQD (reference sequence). The CDR3 length is 14 residues. V shed 8 bases and J 4 bases; nucleotides not matched to a gene: 5. CDR3 region: CASSPTSGTGELFF. CDR3 DNA sequence: TGCGCCAGCTCTCCGACTAGCGGCACCGGGGAGCTGTTTTTT.

The chain uses TRBV5-5 and TRBJ2-3; possibly TRBD2 for D (7 bases). CDR1 SGHKS and CDR2 YYEKEE come from the germline V gene (reference sequence). Trimming took off 0 bases at V and 0 bases at J, with 11 bases between the two ends. The CDR3 totals 16 residues. CDR3 sequence (DNA): TGTGCCAGCAGCTTGGTGGGAGGGGGAAGCACAGATACGCAGTATTTT. This encodes CASSLVGGGSTDTQYF.

With respect to this clone: The sample carries other DNA sequences with the same CDR3. The V and J genes are TRBV27 and TRBJ2-2, with 7 bases matching TRBD1. In germline, CDR1 is MNHEY, CDR2 SMNVEV (reference sequence). Trimming took 4 bases from V and 4 from J; bases not matched to a gene: 3. This CDR3 contains 14 residues. The CDR3 sequence is CASSSGGRTGELFF. In DNA form, the CDR3 reads TGTGCCAGCAGTTCAGGGGGTCGCACCGGGGAGCTGTTTTTT.

This rearrangement joins TRBV5-1 to TRBJ2-7, with TRBD2 as a possible D gene (5 bases). CDR1 is SGHRS, CDR2 YFSETQ, per germline. The CDR3 contains 14 residues. V was shortened by 0 bases and J by 2 bases, with 9 bases between the two germline ends. The CDR3 nucleotides read TGCGCCAGCAGCTTGGCGGGATTCACCTACGAGCAGTACTTC. This sequence encodes CASSLAGFTYEQYF.